The present TCR beta chain was sequenced within a study of CD8+ T cells in alopecia areata. Study-level background: Treatment ran 6 to 18 months, with 6 months of follow-up afterward. Whole-study results and caveats: With tofacitinib ongoing, many expanded lesional clones persisted in both scalp and blood.

Stated treatment: oral pan-JAK inhibitor, 5-10 mg twice daily. PBMCs were stained for CD3, CD4 and CD8, and CD4+ and CD8+ T cells were sorted. Following RNA extraction, reverse transcription yielded cDNA that acted as the sequencing template. Measured with immunoSEQ multiplex PCR; TCRdb has only the in-frame clones, and not every one. Of around 100,000 clones detected, about three fifths appear once; the ten largest clones hold approximately 12%. Germline-derived CDR1 and CDR2 are MNHNY and SVGAGI (reference sequence). The germline V and J ends were trimmed by 5 bases and 4 bases, with 17 bases remaining between them. This CDR3 is 15 amino acids long. As regards this clone: Its specificity is unknown.

This specimen consisted of CD8+ T cells sorted from blood, obtained at week 24, from a patient treated with tofacitinib. This clonotype was obtained from a human donor with alopecia areata. This rearrangement joins TRBV6-6 to TRBJ1-2; D possibly corresponds to TRBD1 (5 bases). The CDR3, as DNA: TGTGCCAGCAGTCCCCCAGGGCTGTTAGTCTATGGCTACACCTTC. Translating gives CASSPPGLLVYGYTF.